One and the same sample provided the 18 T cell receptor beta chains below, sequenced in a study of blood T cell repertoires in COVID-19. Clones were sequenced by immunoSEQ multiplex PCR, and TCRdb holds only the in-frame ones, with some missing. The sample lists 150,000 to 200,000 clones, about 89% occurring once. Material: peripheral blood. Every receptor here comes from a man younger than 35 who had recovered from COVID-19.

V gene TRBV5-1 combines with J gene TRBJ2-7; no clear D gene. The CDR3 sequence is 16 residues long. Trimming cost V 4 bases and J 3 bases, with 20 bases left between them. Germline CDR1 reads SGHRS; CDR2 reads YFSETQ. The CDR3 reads CASSTSGANIHYEQYF. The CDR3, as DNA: TGCGCCAGCAGCACCTCCGGAGCCAACATTCACTACGAGCAGTACTTC.

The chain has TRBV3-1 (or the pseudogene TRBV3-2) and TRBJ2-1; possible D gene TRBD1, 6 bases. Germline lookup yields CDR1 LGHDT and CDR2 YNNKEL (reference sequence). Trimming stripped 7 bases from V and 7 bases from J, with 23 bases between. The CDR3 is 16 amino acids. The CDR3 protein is CASNPPEDSQLNEQFF. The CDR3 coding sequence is TGTGCCAGCAACCCGCCAGAGGACAGTCAGTTAAATGAGCAGTTCTTC.

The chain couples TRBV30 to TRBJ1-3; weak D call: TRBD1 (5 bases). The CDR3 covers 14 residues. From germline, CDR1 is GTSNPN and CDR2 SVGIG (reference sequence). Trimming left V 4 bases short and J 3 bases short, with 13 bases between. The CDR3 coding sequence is TGTGCCTGGACCCGCGACAGCTTTGGAAACACCATATATTTT. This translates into CAWTRDSFGNTIYF.

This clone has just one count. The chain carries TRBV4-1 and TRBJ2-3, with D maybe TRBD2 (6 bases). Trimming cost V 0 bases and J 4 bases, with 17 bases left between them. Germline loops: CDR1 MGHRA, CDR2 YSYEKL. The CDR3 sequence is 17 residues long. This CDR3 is CASSQDTAWGEADTQYF. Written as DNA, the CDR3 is TGCGCCAGCAGCCAAGATACGGCCTGGGGGGAGGCAGATACGCAGTATTTT.

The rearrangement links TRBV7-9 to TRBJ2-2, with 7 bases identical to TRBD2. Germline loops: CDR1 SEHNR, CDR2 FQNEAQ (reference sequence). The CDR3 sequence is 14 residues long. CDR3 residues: CNSLAGEGTGELFF. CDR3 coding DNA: TGTAATTCTTTGGCGGGAGAAGGTACCGGGGAGCTGTTTTTT.

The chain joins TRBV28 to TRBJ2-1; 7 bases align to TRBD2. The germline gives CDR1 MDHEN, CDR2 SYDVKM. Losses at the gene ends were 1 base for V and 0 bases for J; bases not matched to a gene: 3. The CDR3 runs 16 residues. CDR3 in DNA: TGTGCCAGCAGTTTATTTGGCGGGAGCTCCTACAATGAGCAGTTCTTC. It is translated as CASSLFGGSSYNEQFF.

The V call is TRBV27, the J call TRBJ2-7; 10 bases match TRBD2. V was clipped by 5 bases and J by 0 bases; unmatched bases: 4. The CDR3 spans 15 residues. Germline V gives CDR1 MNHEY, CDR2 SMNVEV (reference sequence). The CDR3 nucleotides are TGTGCCAGCAGTACTAGCGGGACTAGCTCCTACGAGCAGTACTTC. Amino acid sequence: CASSTSGTSSYEQYF.

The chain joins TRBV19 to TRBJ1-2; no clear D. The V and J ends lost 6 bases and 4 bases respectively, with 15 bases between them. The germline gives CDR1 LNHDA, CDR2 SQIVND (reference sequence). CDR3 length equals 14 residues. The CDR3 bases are TGTGCCAGTAGGACCACGGGGTCTGTCTATGGCTACACCTTC. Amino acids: CASRTTGSVYGYTF.

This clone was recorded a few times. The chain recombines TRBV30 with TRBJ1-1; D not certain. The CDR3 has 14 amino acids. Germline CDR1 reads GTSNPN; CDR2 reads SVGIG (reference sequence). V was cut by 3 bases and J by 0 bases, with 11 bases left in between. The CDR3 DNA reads TGTGCCTGGAGGTCTCGGGGTCTGAACACTGAAGCTTTCTTT. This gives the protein CAWRSRGLNTEAFF.

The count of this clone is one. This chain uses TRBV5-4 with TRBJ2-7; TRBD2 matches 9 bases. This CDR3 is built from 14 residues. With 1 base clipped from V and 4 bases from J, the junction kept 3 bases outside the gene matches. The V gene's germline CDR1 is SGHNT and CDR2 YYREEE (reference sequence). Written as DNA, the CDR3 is TGTGCCAGCAGCTTGTTGGCGGGAGGGTACGAGCAGTACTTC. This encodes CASSLLAGGYEQYF.

Written as DNA, the CDR3 is TGTGCCAGCAGCTTAGTCGTGACAGGGGGGGCCAGCACAGATACGCAGTATTTT. Protein sequence: CASSLVVTGGASTDTQYF. This chain joins TRBV7-9 and TRBJ2-3; the match to TRBD1 covers 9 bases. The CDR3 spans 18 residues. Trimming cost V 1 base and J 0 bases; bases outside gene matches: 8. Looked up from germline, CDR1 is SEHNR and CDR2 is FQNEAQ (reference sequence).

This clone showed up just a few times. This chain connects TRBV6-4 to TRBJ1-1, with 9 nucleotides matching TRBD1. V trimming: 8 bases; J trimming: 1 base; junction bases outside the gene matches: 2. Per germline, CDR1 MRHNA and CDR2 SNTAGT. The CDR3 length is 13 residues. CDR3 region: CASRDRENTEAFF. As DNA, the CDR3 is TGTGCCAGCCGGGACAGGGAGAACACTGAAGCTTTCTTT.

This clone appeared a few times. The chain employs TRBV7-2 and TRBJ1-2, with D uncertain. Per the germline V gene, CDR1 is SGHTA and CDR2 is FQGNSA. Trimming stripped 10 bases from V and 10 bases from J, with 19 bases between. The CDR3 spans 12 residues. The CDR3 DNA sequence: TGTGCCACCTCCCTTTCTGCGGGTAACTACACCTTC. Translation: CATSLSAGNYTF. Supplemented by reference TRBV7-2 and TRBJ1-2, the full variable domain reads GAGVSQSPSNKVTEKGKDVELRCDPISGHTALYWYRQSLGQGLEFLIYFQGNSAPDKSGLPSDRFSAERTGGSVSTLTIQRTQQEDSAVYLCATSLSAGNYTFGSGTRLTVV.

CDR3 DNA: TGTGCCAGCAGCTCAACTAGCGGGAGGGCCGAAGTGCAGTACTTC. Protein: CASSSTSGRAEVQYF. The chain recombines TRBV7-2 with TRBJ2-7; 13 bases line up with TRBD2. Trimming took 4 bases from V and 9 from J; bases not matched to a gene: 9. Germline values: CDR1 SGHTA, CDR2 FQGNSA. CDR3 length: 15 amino acids.

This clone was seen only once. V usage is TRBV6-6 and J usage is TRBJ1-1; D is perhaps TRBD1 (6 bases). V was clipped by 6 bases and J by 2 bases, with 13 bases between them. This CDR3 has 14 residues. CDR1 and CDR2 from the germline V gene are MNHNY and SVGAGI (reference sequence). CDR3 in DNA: TGTGCCAGCAGCTTCAGGGGCTACAACACTGAAGCTTTCTTT. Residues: CASSFRGYNTEAFF.

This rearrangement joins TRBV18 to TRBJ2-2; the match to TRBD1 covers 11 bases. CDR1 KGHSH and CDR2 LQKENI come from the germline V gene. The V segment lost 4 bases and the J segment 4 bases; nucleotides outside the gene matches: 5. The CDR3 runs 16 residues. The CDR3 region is CASSLDRGLATGELFF. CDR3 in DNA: TGTGCCAGCTCACTGGACAGGGGGCTAGCCACCGGGGAGCTGTTTTTT.

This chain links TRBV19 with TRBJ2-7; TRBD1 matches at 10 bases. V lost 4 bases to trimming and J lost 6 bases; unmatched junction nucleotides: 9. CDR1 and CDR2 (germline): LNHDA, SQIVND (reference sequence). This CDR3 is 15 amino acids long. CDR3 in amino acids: CASSTHGTGEGEQYF. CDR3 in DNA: TGTGCCAGTAGTACTCACGGGACAGGGGAAGGCGAGCAGTACTTC.

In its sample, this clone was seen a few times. The CDR3 sequence is CASSWARARETQYF. In nucleotides, the CDR3 is TGTGCCAGCAGTTGGGCCAGGGCGAGGGAGACCCAGTACTTC. V is TRBV6-2 or TRBV6-3 and J is TRBJ2-5; D possibly corresponds to TRBD1 (5 bases). V was pared by 4 bases and J by 5 bases, with 14 bases between. This CDR3 has 14 amino acids. Germline V gene data show CDR1 as MNHEY and CDR2 as SVGEGT.